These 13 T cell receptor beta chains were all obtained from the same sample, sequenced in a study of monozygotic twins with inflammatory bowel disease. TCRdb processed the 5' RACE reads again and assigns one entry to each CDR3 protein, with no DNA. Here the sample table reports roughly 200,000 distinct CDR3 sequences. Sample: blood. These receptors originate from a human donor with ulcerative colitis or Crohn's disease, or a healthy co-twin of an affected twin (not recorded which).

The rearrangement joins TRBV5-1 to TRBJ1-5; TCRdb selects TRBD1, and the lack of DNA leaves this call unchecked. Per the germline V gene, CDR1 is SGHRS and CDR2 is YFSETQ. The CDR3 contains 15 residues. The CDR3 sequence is CASSLEAGGHQPQHF. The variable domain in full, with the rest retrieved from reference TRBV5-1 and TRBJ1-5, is KAGVTQTPRYLIKTRGQQVTLSCSPISGHRSVSWYQQTPGQGLQFLFEYFSETQRNKGNFPGRFSGRQFSNSRSEMNVSTLELGDSALYLCASSLEAGGHQPQHFGDGTRLSIL.

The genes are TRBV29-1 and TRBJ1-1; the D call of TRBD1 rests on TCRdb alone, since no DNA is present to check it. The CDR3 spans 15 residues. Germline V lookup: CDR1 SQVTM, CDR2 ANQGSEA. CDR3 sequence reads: CSVDGWDSMNTEAFF.

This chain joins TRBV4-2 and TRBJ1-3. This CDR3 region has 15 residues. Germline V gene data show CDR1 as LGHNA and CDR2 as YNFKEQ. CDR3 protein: CASSQDTYSGNTIYF.

The CDR3 reads CASSWSSGGTYEQYF. The rearrangement joins TRBV5-1 to TRBJ2-7; TCRdb outputs TRBD2, but without DNA this stays unchecked. The CDR3 sequence is 15 residues long. Germline loops: CDR1 SGHRS, CDR2 YFSETQ. The variable domain in full, with the rest retrieved from reference TRBV5-1 and TRBJ2-7, is KAGVTQTPRYLIKTRGQQVTLSCSPISGHRSVSWYQQTPGQGLQFLFEYFSETQRNKGNFPGRFSGRQFSNSRSEMNVSTLELGDSALYLCASSWSSGGTYEQYFGPGTRLTVT.

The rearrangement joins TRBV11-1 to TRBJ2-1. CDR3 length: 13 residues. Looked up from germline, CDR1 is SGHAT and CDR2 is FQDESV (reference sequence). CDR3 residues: CASSSYTGYEQFF.

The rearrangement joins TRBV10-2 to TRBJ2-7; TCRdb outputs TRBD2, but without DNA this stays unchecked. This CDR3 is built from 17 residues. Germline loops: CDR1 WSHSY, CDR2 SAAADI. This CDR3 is CASSEALGVRVPGEQYF.

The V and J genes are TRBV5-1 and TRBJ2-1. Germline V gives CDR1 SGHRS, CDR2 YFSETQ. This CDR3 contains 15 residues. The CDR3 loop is CASSLATSSGNEQFF.

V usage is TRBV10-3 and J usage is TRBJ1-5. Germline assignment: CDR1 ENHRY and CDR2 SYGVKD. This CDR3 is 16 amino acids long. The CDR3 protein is CAISEIGMGGNQPQHF.

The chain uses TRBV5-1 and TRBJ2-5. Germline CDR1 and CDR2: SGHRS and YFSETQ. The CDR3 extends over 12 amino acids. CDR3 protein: CASSLKLETQYF.

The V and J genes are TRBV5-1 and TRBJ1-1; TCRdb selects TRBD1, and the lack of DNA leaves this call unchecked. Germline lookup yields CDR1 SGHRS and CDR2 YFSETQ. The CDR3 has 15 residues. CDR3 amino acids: CASSLGGGKDTEAFF.

The CDR3 reads CASSLGAEGSQPQHF. The V gene is TRBV3-1, the J gene TRBJ1-5; TCRdb's D call, TRBD1, is unchecked because there is no DNA. Germline V lookup: CDR1 LGHDT, CDR2 YNNKEL (reference sequence). This CDR3 has 15 residues.

The CDR3: CSARVGTVSNQPQHF. The genes are TRBV20-1 and TRBJ1-5; TCRdb proposes TRBD1, but this gene call is untestable without DNA. Per the germline V gene, CDR1 is DFQATT and CDR2 is SNEGSKA (reference sequence). The CDR3 runs to 15 residues.

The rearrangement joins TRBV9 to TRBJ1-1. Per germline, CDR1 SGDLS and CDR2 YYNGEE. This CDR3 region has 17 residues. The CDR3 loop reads CASSGLTGSRGGGEAFF.